This record covers a single TCR beta chain. The antigen remains undetermined. Every immunoSEQ plate was one replicate of a subset's evenly spread DNA. Sequencing used immunoSEQ multiplex PCR; TCRdb keeps in-frame clones, though not all of them. Of millions of clones in the sample, about 93% were seen once. The data stem from a study of shared clonotypes between healthy human individuals. General study points: Naive subsets generally exceeded memory subsets in estimated richness. Against clonotypes common to all four donors, non-shared ones had lower generation probabilities.

This CDR3 comprises 18 residues. V shed 5 bases, J shed 3 bases, and the junction held 17 bases outside the gene matches. Germline loops: CDR1 SEHNR, CDR2 FQNEAQ (reference sequence). As defined, naive CD8 cells were CD45RO-negative and positively selected for CCR7, with terminally differentiated effector memory CD45RA+ cells excluded. The sequence came from a man between 18 and 35 years old in good health. Some clones in this sample may be carry-over from other donors' samples. The chain has TRBV7-9 and TRBJ2-3, with 7 bases fitting TRBD2. Source material: naive CD8+ T cells from PBMCs. CDR3 region: CASSPRWDWGGVTDTQYF. CDR3 in DNA: TGTGCCAGCAGCCCCCGGTGGGACTGGGGGGGAGTAACAGATACGCAGTATTTT.